These T cell receptor beta chains were read from a single sample in a study of T cell changes during pregnancy in multiple sclerosis. Generated by immunoSEQ multiplex PCR, the TCRdb table keeps only in-frame clones and is missing some. The repertoire consists of around 40,000 clones, with about nine tenths occurring once and the leading ten covering less than 0.55%. Sequencing was performed on CD4+ T cells from peripheral blood mononuclear cells, taken in the third trimester of pregnancy. These receptors originate from a female donor in good health, enrolled as a control in a pregnancy study. Both conserved end residues are part of each CDR3. The size field is filled for only some rows; it gives once, few, many or a size class.

TRBV2	.	CASGRPSGNTGELFF
TRBV9	.	CASSVYRGRDTGELFF
TRBV30	.	CAWSVSADTQYF
TRBV6-1	once	CASKWGPGNEKLFF
TRBV10-3	.	CATRKTSDHYEQYF
TRBV29-1	.	CSVAGTGYNSEKLFF
TRBV27	.	CASSLRVGAGGNQPQHF
TRBV19	.	CASSRTGTGGGTEAFF
TRBV28	.	CASSSGTVIEQYF
TRBV5-1	once	CASSLRDSKETQYF
TRBV6-5	.	CASSYLGGNWETQYF
TRBV5-1	.	CASSPGTGRKETQYF
TRBV5-1	once	CASSLLRLAVDNEQFF
TRBV7-2	.	CASSLGPLSGYEQYF
TRBV7-3	.	CASSLGRTNTGELFF
TRBV30	.	CAWSARGGSTDTQYF
TRBV4-3	.	CASSRGPNEKLFF
TRBV11-3	.	CASSGKLSGTSGNEQFF
TRBV7-3	.	CASSLKGGQPTFF
TRBV5-4	.	CASSLAPARNYEQYF
TRBV6-5	.	CASSYPGTGELFF
TRBV11-2	.	CASSLDAGAGSEKLFF
TRBV11-1	.	CASSFDRGAEKQFF
TRBV7-3	.	CASSLIFGPQETQYF
TRBV5-1	.	CASSLSGQVTDTQYF
TRBV5-1	.	CASSLFGGALSYEQYF